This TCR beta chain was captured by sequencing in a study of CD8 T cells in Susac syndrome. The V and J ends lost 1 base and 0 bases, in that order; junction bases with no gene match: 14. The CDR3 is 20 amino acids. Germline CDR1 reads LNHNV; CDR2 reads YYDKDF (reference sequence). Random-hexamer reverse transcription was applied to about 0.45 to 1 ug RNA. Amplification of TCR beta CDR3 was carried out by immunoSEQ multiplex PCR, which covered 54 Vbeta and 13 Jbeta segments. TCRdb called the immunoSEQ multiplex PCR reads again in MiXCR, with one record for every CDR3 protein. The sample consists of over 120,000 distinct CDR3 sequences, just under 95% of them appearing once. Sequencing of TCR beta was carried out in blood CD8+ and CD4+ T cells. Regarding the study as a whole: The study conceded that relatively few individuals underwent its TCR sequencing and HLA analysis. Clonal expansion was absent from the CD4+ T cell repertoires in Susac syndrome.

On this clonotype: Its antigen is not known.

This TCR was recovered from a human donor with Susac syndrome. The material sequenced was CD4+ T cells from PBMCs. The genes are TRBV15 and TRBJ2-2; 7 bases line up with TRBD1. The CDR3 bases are TGTGCCACCAGCAGAGTCGGCCTCAGACAGGGAGCGGCGAACACCGGGGAGCTGTTTTTT. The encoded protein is CATSRVGLRQGAANTGELFF.